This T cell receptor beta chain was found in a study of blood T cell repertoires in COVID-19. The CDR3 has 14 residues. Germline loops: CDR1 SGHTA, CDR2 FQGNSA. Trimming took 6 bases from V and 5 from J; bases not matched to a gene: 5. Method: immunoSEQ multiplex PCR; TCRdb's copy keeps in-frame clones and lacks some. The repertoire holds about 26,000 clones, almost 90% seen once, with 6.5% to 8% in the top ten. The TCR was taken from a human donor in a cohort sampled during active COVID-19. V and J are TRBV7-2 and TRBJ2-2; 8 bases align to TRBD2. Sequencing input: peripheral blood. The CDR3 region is CASSSGLVTGELFF. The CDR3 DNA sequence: TGTGCCAGCAGTTCGGGACTAGTAACCGGGGAGCTGTTTTTT.